This T cell receptor (beta chain) was recovered during a study of T-cell reconstitution after alpha-beta-depleted transplantation in children. Findings and limits, study-wide: One year post-transplant, T-cell counts and diversity were largely derived from T cells produced anew. Reportedly, roughly two months post-transplant, alpha-beta T cells arose from several hundred expanded graft clones. It was surviving recipient T cells and thymic progenitors that gave some patients high TCRbeta diversity at day 60.

On this clonotype itself: Its antigen is unidentified.

This sample's TCRbeta library carried unique molecular identifier barcodes. TCRdb redid the calling of the PCR reads with MiXCR, one entry per CDR3 protein. The sample lists 530,000 or so distinct CDR3 sequences, over 20% seen once, with approximately 33% in the top ten. Germline-derived CDR1 and CDR2 are SGHDT and YYEEEE. Trimming removed 3 bases from V and 8 bases from J; junction bases left unmatched: 10. This CDR3 has 15 amino acids. The gene calls are TRBV5-6 and TRBJ2-2, with 7 bases fitting TRBD2. The sequenced sample was PBMCs, obtained before TCRalphabeta/CD19-depleted stem cell transplant. This TCR was recovered from a boy under three years old with Wiskott-Aldrich syndrome, due to receive a stem cell transplant. The CDR3 is CASSSYGRPYGELFF. CDR3 sequence (DNA): TGTGCCAGCAGCTCTTACGGGAGGCCTTATGGGGAGCTGTTTTTT.